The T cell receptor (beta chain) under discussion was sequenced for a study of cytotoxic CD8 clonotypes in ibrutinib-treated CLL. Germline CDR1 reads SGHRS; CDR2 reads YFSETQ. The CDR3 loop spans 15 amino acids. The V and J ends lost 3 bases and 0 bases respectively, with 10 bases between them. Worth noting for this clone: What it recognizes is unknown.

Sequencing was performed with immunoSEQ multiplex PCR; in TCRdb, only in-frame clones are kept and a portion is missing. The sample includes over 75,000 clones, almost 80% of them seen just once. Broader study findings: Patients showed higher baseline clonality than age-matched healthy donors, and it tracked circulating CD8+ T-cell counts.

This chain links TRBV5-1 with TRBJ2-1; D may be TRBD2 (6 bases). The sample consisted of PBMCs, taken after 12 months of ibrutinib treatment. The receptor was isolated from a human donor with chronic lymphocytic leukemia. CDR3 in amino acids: CASSWDSPSYNEQFF. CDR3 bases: TGCGCCAGCAGCTGGGACTCCCCCTCCTACAATGAGCAGTTCTTC.